The 25 T cell receptor beta chains in this list originate from one sample, sequenced in a study of T cell responses to AZD1222 COVID-19 vaccine. Assay used: immunoSEQ multiplex PCR; TCRdb lists only in-frame clones, some missing. The data hold under 150,000 clones, with roughly nine tenths observed a single time. This material consisted of peripheral blood, taken on day 0 of AZD1222 vaccination. These TCRs come from an adult in good health.

The chain couples TRBV24-1 to TRBJ2-5; TRBD1 agrees at 9 bases. The CDR3 has 15 residues. From germline, CDR1 is KGHDR and CDR2 SFDVKD. V shed 2 bases and J 6 bases; nucleotides not matched to a gene: 6. The CDR3 sequence is CATSDSGQGVQTQYF. CDR3 bases: TGTGCCACCAGTGATTCGGGACAGGGCGTCCAGACCCAGTACTTC.

The rearrangement links TRBV19 to TRBJ1-5; perhaps TRBD1 as D (6 bases). The CDR3 consists of 15 residues. CDR1 is LNHDA and CDR2 is SQIVND in the germline V gene (reference sequence). The V end was cut by 6 bases, the J end by 4 bases, with 16 bases between. CDR3 sequence: CASSNEGGGNQPQHF. Written as DNA, the CDR3 is TGTGCCAGTAGCAACGAAGGGGGAGGAAATCAGCCCCAGCATTTT. Looking up the rest from reference TRBV19 and TRBJ1-5 gives the full variable domain: DGGITQSPKYLFRKEGQNVTLSCEQNLNHDAMYWYRQDPGQGLRLIYYSQIVNDFQKGDIAEGYSVSREKKESFPLTVTSAQKNPTAFYLCASSNEGGGNQPQHFGDGTRLSIL.

This sequence joins TRBV28 and TRBJ1-5; no firm D call. The CDR3 has 17 amino acids. Germline CDR1 is MDHEN and CDR2 is SYDVKM. The V end was cut by 5 bases, the J end by 4 bases, with 21 bases between. The CDR3 region has the DNA TGTGCCAGCAGTCCAATCCTTCTCCGGACGTATAATCAGCCCCAGCATTTT. The encoded protein is CASSPILLRTYNQPQHF.

This clone was seen just once. The chain combines TRBV5-6 with TRBJ2-5, with TRBD2 identical over 11 bases. Germline V gene data show CDR1 as SGHDT and CDR2 as YYEEEE. V shed 4 bases and J 5 bases; nucleotides not matched to a gene: 19. The length of the CDR3 is 19 residues. The CDR3 spells CASSPPGTSGYYVIETQYF. The CDR3 DNA follows: TGTGCCAGCAGCCCCCCCGGGACTAGCGGATACTACGTTATCGAGACCCAGTACTTC.

V usage is TRBV27 and J usage is TRBJ1-6, with 7 bases lining up with TRBD1. Germline V gene lookup returns CDR1 MNHEY and CDR2 SMNVEV (reference sequence). This CDR3 has 15 amino acids. V lost 1 base, J lost 9 bases, and 6 bases stayed unmatched. CDR3 coding DNA: TGTGCCAGCAGTTTATGGAGTCAGGGGGGTTCACCCCTCCACTTT. This encodes CASSLWSQGGSPLHF.

This sequence joins TRBV27 and TRBJ1-3; no firm D call. V was shortened by 5 bases and J by 4 bases, with 6 bases between the two germline ends. CDR3 size: 12 residues. Germline V gene sequence: CDR1 MNHEY, CDR2 SMNVEV (reference sequence). The CDR3 spells CASSPGGNTIYF. CDR3 bases: TGTGCCAGCAGTCCTGGGGGAAACACCATATATTTT.

The genes are TRBV6-6 and TRBJ2-7; TRBD2 matches 11 bases. CDR3 size: 17 residues. Germline-derived CDR1 and CDR2 are MNHNY and SVGAGI (reference sequence). Unmatched junction bases numbered 12, after V lost 5 bases and J lost 3 bases. Here the CDR3 reads CASSLGSGRGGSYEQYF. CDR3 sequence (DNA): TGTGCCAGCAGTCTCGGTAGCGGGAGGGGCGGTAGCTACGAGCAGTACTTC.

The J gene is TRBJ1-1, the V gene TRBV19; D unresolved. The CDR3 length is 13 residues. Germline CDR1 reads LNHDA; CDR2 reads SQIVND (reference sequence). The V gene lost 3 bases and the J gene lost 1 base, with 6 bases spanning the gap. Written as DNA, the CDR3 is TGTGCCAGTAGTATCATCCCGAACACTGAAGCTTTCTTT. Its protein product is CASSIIPNTEAFF.

The genes are TRBV7-2 and TRBJ1-1; D is unresolved. Germline loops: CDR1 SGHTA, CDR2 FQGNSA. This CDR3 has 16 amino acids. The germline V and J ends were trimmed by 1 base and 3 bases, with 15 bases remaining between them. CDR3 residues: CASSLELGGGDTEAFF. The CDR3 DNA follows: TGTGCCAGCAGCTTAGAGCTCGGCGGCGGGGACACTGAAGCTTTCTTT.

This rearrangement joins TRBV7-9 to TRBJ2-1; 9 bases agree with TRBD2. CDR3 size: 14 residues. J gave up 4 bases and V 10 bases, and 8 bases lay outside the gene matches. From germline, CDR1 is SEHNR and CDR2 FQNEAQ (reference sequence). CDR3 sequence (DNA): TGTGCCATAAGGTCTAGCGGGAAGTACAATGAGCAGTTCTTC. This codes for CAIRSSGKYNEQFF.

The chain's CDR3 is CATRRTYNEQFF. The CDR3 nucleotides are TGTGCCACACGCAGGACCTACAATGAGCAGTTCTTC. The rearrangement uses TRBV19 and TRBJ2-1, with D uncertain. V was clipped by 10 bases and J by 2 bases, with 9 bases between them. Germline CDR1 reads LNHDA; CDR2 reads SQIVND (reference sequence). This CDR3 region has 12 residues.

This clone was found once. The CDR3 loop reads CASSPSGAYAYNEQFF. Written as DNA, the CDR3 is TGTGCCAGCAGCCCATCAGGAGCGTACGCCTACAATGAGCAGTTCTTC. The chain joins TRBV11-2 to TRBJ2-1, with no clear D. Germline lookup yields CDR1 SGHAT and CDR2 FQNNGV. Trimming shortened V by 5 bases and J by 2 bases, and 16 bases separated the two germline ends. This CDR3 has 16 residues. Drawing the rest from reference TRBV11-2 and TRBJ2-1, the complete variable domain is EAGVAQSPRYKIIEKRQSVAFWCNPISGHATLYWYQQILGQGPKLLIQFQNNGVVDDSQLPKDRFSAERLKGVDSTLKIQPAKLEDSAVYLCASSPSGAYAYNEQFFGPGTRLTVL.

V usage is TRBV5-5 and J usage is TRBJ2-7; D remains ambiguous. Trimming took 0 bases from V and 1 from J, leaving 8 bases between them. Germline-derived CDR1 and CDR2 are SGHKS and YYEKEE (reference sequence). The CDR3 has 14 amino acids. CDR3 protein: CASSLVPESYEQYF. The CDR3 bases are TGTGCCAGCAGCTTGGTGCCAGAGTCCTACGAGCAGTACTTC.

The gene calls are TRBV27 and TRBJ1-1; no clear D gene. The V end lost 5 bases, the J end lost 0 bases, and 10 bases lay between the germline ends. The CDR3 sequence is 14 residues long. CDR1 is MNHEY and CDR2 is SMNVEV in the germline V gene (reference sequence). CDR3 DNA sequence: TGTGCCAGCAGTCCGACGACATTGAACACTGAAGCTTTCTTT. This codes for CASSPTTLNTEAFF.

The gene calls are TRBV21-1 and TRBJ2-7; TRBD2 is the table's D call and was not checked against the DNA. TRBV21-1 is reported as a pseudogene. CDR3 size: 16 residues. CDR3 in DNA: TGTGCCAACGGGACTAGCGGGAGGACCTGCTCCTACGAGCAGTACTTC. Its protein is CANGTSGRTCSYEQYF.

V usage is TRBV11-2 and J usage is TRBJ2-5, with 9 bases identical to TRBD2. The CDR3 totals 16 residues. Germline trimming cut 2 bases from V and 1 base from J; bases unmatched to any gene: 5. Germline V gene sequence: CDR1 SGHAT, CDR2 FQNNGV. In nucleotides, the CDR3 is TGTGCCAGCAGCTTAAAGTCGCGGGGGGGCCAAGAGACCCAGTACTTC. It translates to CASSLKSRGGQETQYF.

The chain is built from TRBV12-3 or TRBV12-4 and TRBJ2-2, with D possibly TRBD2 on 5 matching bases. There are 13 residues in the CDR3. V was clipped by 5 bases and J by 6 bases, with 10 bases between them. The CDR3 sequence is CASSRGAAGELFF. CDR3 sequence (DNA): TGTGCCAGCAGTCGTGGAGCGGCCGGGGAGCTGTTTTTT.

This clone has only one observation. V usage is TRBV27 and J usage is TRBJ1-5; 8 positions agree with TRBD1. This CDR3 has 14 amino acids. The germline V gene encodes CDR1 MNHEY and CDR2 SMNVEV (reference sequence). The V segment lost 6 bases and the J segment 7 bases; nucleotides outside the gene matches: 8. In DNA, the CDR3 is TGTGCCAGCAGGGGGGAACGACAGGGGCAGCCCCAGCATTTT. Translating gives CASRGERQGQPQHF.

V is TRBV9 and J is TRBJ1-1; D gene ambiguous. Trimming cost V 0 bases and J 1 base, with 7 bases left between them. CDR3 length equals 14 residues. Looked up from germline, CDR1 is SGDLS and CDR2 is YYNGEE. The CDR3 DNA is TGTGCCAGCAGCGTAGACCAAAGGAACACTGAAGCTTTCTTT. Translation gives CASSVDQRNTEAFF.

The chain employs TRBV19 and TRBJ2-7; the match to TRBD2 covers 9 bases. CDR1 and CDR2 from the germline V gene are LNHDA and SQIVND (reference sequence). The CDR3 sequence is 15 residues long. V lost 7 bases to trimming and J lost 9 bases; unmatched junction nucleotides: 16. CDR3 DNA sequence: TGTGCCAGTACCCCGGAATTAGCGGGAGCCGGGGGGCAGTACTTC. Translating gives CASTPELAGAGGQYF.

The chain couples TRBV28 to TRBJ2-5; possible D gene TRBD2, 5 bases. The length of the CDR3 is 14 residues. Trimming removed 1 base from V and 5 bases from J, with 11 bases in between. The V gene's germline CDR1 is MDHEN and CDR2 SYDVKM. The CDR3 DNA reads TGTGCCAGCAGTTTATCCGGGGTGGGGGAGACCCAGTACTTC. Translated: CASSLSGVGETQYF.

In this sample, this clone turned up once. Compared with germline, one end of the junction differs, possibly owing to a read error. J is TRBJ2-3 and V is TRBV24-1; 13 positions match TRBD2. Germline CDR1 and CDR2: KGHDR and SFDVKD. The CDR3 has 15 residues. CDR3: CATSDRTGTSGNLRF. The CDR3, as DNA: TGTGCCACCAGTGATAGAACCGGGACTAGCGGGAATCTACGTTTT.

The chain uses TRBV24-1 and TRBJ2-7; maybe TRBD1 (5 bases). The V gene's germline CDR1 is KGHDR and CDR2 SFDVKD. V was cut by 1 base and J by 1 base, with 19 bases left in between. The CDR3 runs to 18 residues. Written as DNA, the CDR3 is TGTGCCACCAGTGATTTACGGTCAGGGAATTTGATTTCCTACGAGCAGTACTTC. Protein sequence: CATSDLRSGNLISYEQYF.

J is TRBJ1-5 and V is TRBV3-1 (or the pseudogene TRBV3-2); D is perhaps TRBD1 (6 bases). Trimming took off 3 bases at V and 6 bases at J, with 12 bases between the two ends. The CDR3 consists of 14 residues. The germline gives CDR1 LGHDT, CDR2 YNNKEL (reference sequence). The CDR3, as DNA: TGTGCCAGCAGCCAGAATCAGGGGTCTCAGCCCCAGCATTTT. Its translation is CASSQNQGSQPQHF.

This clone has a single count. The chain links TRBV5-6 to TRBJ2-7; the D is unclear. The CDR3 length is 13 residues. V was clipped by 5 bases and J by 2 bases, with 11 bases between them. Germline loops: CDR1 SGHDT, CDR2 YYEEEE. As DNA, the CDR3 is TGTGCCAGCAGGAACATGGCCGCCTACGAGCAGTACTTC. Translated: CASRNMAAYEQYF.